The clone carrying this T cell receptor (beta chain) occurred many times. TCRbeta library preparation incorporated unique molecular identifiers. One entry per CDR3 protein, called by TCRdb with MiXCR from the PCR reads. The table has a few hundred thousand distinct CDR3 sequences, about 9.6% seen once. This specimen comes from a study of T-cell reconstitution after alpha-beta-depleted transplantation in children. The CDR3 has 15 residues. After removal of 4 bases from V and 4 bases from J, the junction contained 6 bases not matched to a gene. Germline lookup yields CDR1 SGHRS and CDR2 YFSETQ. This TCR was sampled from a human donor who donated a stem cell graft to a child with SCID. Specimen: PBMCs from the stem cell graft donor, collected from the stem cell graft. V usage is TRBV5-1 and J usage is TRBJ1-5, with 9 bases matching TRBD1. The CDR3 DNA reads TGCGCCAGCAGCCCGGGAGGACAGGGGAATCAGCCCCAGCATTTT. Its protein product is CASSPGGQGNQPQHF. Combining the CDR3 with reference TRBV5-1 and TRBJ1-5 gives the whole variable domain KAGVTQTPRYLIKTRGQQVTLSCSPISGHRSVSWYQQTPGQGLQFLFEYFSETQRNKGNFPGRFSGRQFSNSRSEMNVSTLELGDSALYLCASSPGGQGNQPQHFGDGTRLSIL.